This is a list of T cell receptor beta chains from one sample in a study of CD8 T cells in ankylosing spondylitis. TCRdb re-called the 5' RACE reads with MiXCR, one entry per CDR3 protein. The sample includes approximately 140,000 distinct CDR3 sequences, approximately 17% of them seen just once. Sequencing was carried out using blood, either unsorted or a sorted T cell fraction (not recorded which). All receptors come from a male donor with ankylosing spondylitis. Each CDR3 is given with its conserved first and last residue. A D gene is named only where the DNA matches it firmly. Clone size appears in some rows only: once, few, many, or a class for an expanded clone.

cdr3_nt,cdr3_aa,d_call,clone_size,v_call,j_call
TGTGCCAGCAGTTACCCACTTCACTTC,CASSYPLHF,-,many,TRBV6-6,TRBJ2-1
TGTGCCAGCAGTGATCTAGGTGGCAGCTCCTACGAGCAGTACTTC,CASSDLGGSSYEQYF,-,few,TRBV2,TRBJ2-7
TGTGCCAGCAGTTTGAGGACTAGCGGGAGTAATGAGCAGTTCTTC,CASSLRTSGSNEQFF,TRBD2,many,TRBV28,TRBJ2-1
TGTGCCAGCACCCTCTTCCACAGGGGGCAGGGCGAGCAGTACTTC,CASTLFHRGQGEQYF,TRBD1,-,TRBV28,TRBJ2-7
TGTGCCAGCAGCTCCGGTGCAGGGAACTACGAGCAGTACTTC,CASSSGAGNYEQYF,-,few,TRBV6-2/TRBV6-3,TRBJ2-7
TGTGCCAGCAGCCAAGGGGGCCTAGTCTACGAGCAGTACTTC,CASSQGGLVYEQYF,-,-,TRBV4-2,TRBJ2-7
TGTGCCAGCAGTCCTCCCGGGACTAGACTTGAGCAGTTCTTC,CASSPPGTRLEQFF,TRBD2,many,TRBV12-3/TRBV12-4,TRBJ2-1
TGTGCCAGCAGCCTCTTCGCCGGGAGGTTCCCTTATAGCACAGATACGCAGTATTTT,CASSLFAGRFPYSTDTQYF,TRBD2,few,TRBV27,TRBJ2-3
TGTGCCAGCAGCCAATCCAGCGGGAGGAACACCGGGGAGCTGTTTTTT,CASSQSSGRNTGELFF,TRBD2,-,TRBV3-1,TRBJ2-2
TGCAGTGCTCCAGGGAGTACCGGGGAGCTGTTTTTT,CSAPGSTGELFF,-,few,TRBV20-1,TRBJ2-2
TGTGCCAGCAGCTCTCCAACAGGGGGCAGGGACACTGAAGCTTTCTTT,CASSSPTGGRDTEAFF,TRBD1,-,TRBV7-9,TRBJ1-1
TGTGCCAGCAGATCCTCCGGGACCCAGGTGTACAATGAGCAGTTCTTC,CASRSSGTQVYNEQFF,-,many,TRBV2,TRBJ2-1
TGTGCCAGCAGTCGCGGGGGCGGCTACAATGAGCAGTTCTTC,CASSRGGGYNEQFF,-,few,TRBV27,TRBJ2-1
TGCGCCAGCAGCCAAGGGTCCTCCTACGAGCAGTACTTC,CASSQGSSYEQYF,-,many,TRBV4-1,TRBJ2-7
TGTGCCAGCAGTTACTCGAGCTTCGGCAGGGGTGTCACCGGGGAGCTGTTTTTT,CASSYSSFGRGVTGELFF,-,few,TRBV6-5,TRBJ2-2
TGTGCCAGCAGCCCGACCATGGGGGATGAAGCTTTCTTT,CASSPTMGDEAFF,-,-,TRBV9,TRBJ1-1
TGTGCCAGCAGCTTAGTGGAGGGCAGACTAGCCCAGACCCAGTACTTC,CASSLVEGRLAQTQYF,TRBD2,-,TRBV7-9,TRBJ2-5
TGCAGTGCTAGACCACGGGGCGGATTTGATGCGGGCTACACCTTC,CSARPRGGFDAGYTF,-,-,TRBV20-1,TRBJ1-2
TGTGCCAGCAGCGCGGGGTTCGAGCAGTACTTC,CASSAGFEQYF,-,-,TRBV5-5,TRBJ2-7
TGTGCCAGCAGCTTAGAGGAGGGGGCTTACGAGCAGTACTTC,CASSLEEGAYEQYF,-,-,TRBV7-9,TRBJ2-7
TGCGCCAGCAGCTTGGTCGGACTCATGGGAGATACGCAGTATTTT,CASSLVGLMGDTQYF,-,few,TRBV5-1,TRBJ2-3
TGCAGCGCCAGACAGGGTGTCGCTGAAGCTTTCTTT,CSARQGVAEAFF,TRBD1,few,TRBV29-1,TRBJ1-1
TGTGCCAGCAGCTCCGGATTGAACACTGAAGCTTTCTTT,CASSSGLNTEAFF,-,many,TRBV12-3/TRBV12-4,TRBJ1-1
TGTGCCAGCAGCGGACAGGGGCTACTTTATGGCTACACCTTC,CASSGQGLLYGYTF,TRBD1,-,TRBV5-6,TRBJ1-2
TGTGCCATCAGTGAGTCCGGGAGCACTGATACGCAGTATTTT,CAISESGSTDTQYF,-,-,TRBV10-3,TRBJ2-3
TGTGCCAGCAGCTTCATCCTCAATGAGCAGTTCTTC,CASSFILNEQFF,-,few,TRBV13,TRBJ2-1
TGTGCCAGCAGTTTATCCCCACAGTTTAATTCACCCCTCCACTTT,CASSLSPQFNSPLHF,-,-,TRBV28,TRBJ1-6
TGTGCCAGCACCCCTGCGCGGAGGGCGGTCGAAAAACTGTTTTTT,CASTPARRAVEKLFF,-,few,TRBV28,TRBJ1-4
TGTGCCAGCAGCCAAGGCCCCGGGAGGGGGGATACGCAGTATTTT,CASSQGPGRGDTQYF,TRBD2,many,TRBV4-2,TRBJ2-3
TGTGCCAGTGCCTTCGGGCTCTACGAGCAGTACTTC,CASAFGLYEQYF,-,few,TRBV13,TRBJ2-7
TGTGCCAGCAGTCGACCGAACGCCTATGGCTACACCTTC,CASSRPNAYGYTF,-,few,TRBV12-3/TRBV12-4,TRBJ1-2
TGCGCCAGCAGCCAACGGACAGACACCGGGGAGCTGTTTTTT,CASSQRTDTGELFF,-,few,TRBV4-1,TRBJ2-2
TGTGCCAGCAGCGTAGGGAGCTCGTACGAGCAGTACTTC,CASSVGSSYEQYF,-,-,TRBV9,TRBJ2-7
TGTGCCTGGAGTGTGTCGGGGCAGCTGAACAATGAGCAGTTCTTC,CAWSVSGQLNNEQFF,-,-,TRBV30,TRBJ2-1
TGTGCCAGTGCGGGAAGACTAGCGGGATACGAGCAGTTCTTC,CASAGRLAGYEQFF,TRBD2,many,TRBV28,TRBJ2-1
TGTGCCAGCAGCCCTACACAGGGTAGCACAGATACGCAGTATTTT,CASSPTQGSTDTQYF,-,few,TRBV7-9,TRBJ2-3
TGCGCCAGCAGCTTGAGTTTTCGGGGGTACACTGAAGCTTTCTTT,CASSLSFRGYTEAFF,-,-,TRBV5-1,TRBJ1-1
TGTGCCAGCAGTGAGAGTATAGCGGGAGGCAAGTACGAGCAGTACTTC,CASSESIAGGKYEQYF,TRBD2,-,TRBV6-1,TRBJ2-7
TGTGCCAGCAGCGTAGGGGGGGACACCGGGGAGCTGTTTTTT,CASSVGGDTGELFF,-,few,TRBV9,TRBJ2-2
TGTGCCAGCAGCGTAGGGGGCCGGGGAAACATTCAGTACTTC,CASSVGGRGNIQYF,-,few,TRBV9,TRBJ2-4
TGTGCCAGCAGTTTAGAAGGACCGGACCGAGGAACTGGCTACACCTTC,CASSLEGPDRGTGYTF,-,-,TRBV27,TRBJ1-2
TGTGCCAGCAGTTTATTGGCTAGCGGGAGCACGCAGTATTTT,CASSLLASGSTQYF,TRBD2,-,TRBV28,TRBJ2-3
TGTGCCAGTAGTATAGTCCCAGGGGGCACTGAAGCTTTCTTT,CASSIVPGGTEAFF,TRBD1,few,TRBV19,TRBJ1-1
TGTGCCAGCAGCTTAGGACGGATGAACACTGAAGCTTTCTTT,CASSLGRMNTEAFF,-,once,TRBV11-2,TRBJ1-1
TGTGCCAGCAGGGACGGGGACGACATGGCCAAAAACATTCAGTACTTC,CASRDGDDMAKNIQYF,-,-,TRBV28,TRBJ2-4
TGCGCCAGCAGGCCGCCTGATAACACCGGGGAGCTGTTTTTT,CASRPPDNTGELFF,-,-,TRBV5-1,TRBJ2-2
TGTGCCAGCAGTTTCCCTCCAGGAAAAGAGACCCAGTACTTC,CASSFPPGKETQYF,-,-,TRBV28,TRBJ2-5
TGTGCCAGCAGTTTCGGGACAGGGGTCACTGAAGCTTTCTTT,CASSFGTGVTEAFF,TRBD1,few,TRBV12-3/TRBV12-4,TRBJ1-1
TGTGCCAGCAGTTTTGGGACTAGCGGTTTCGCCGAGCAGTACTTC,CASSFGTSGFAEQYF,TRBD2,-,TRBV27,TRBJ2-7
TGTGCCAGCAGCCAGTATTGGGGCCTATCGAGAGATACGCAGTATTTT,CASSQYWGLSRDTQYF,-,few,TRBV5-5,TRBJ2-3
TGCAGTGCTAGGGGGCGGGTCACCTACGAGCAGTACTTC,CSARGRVTYEQYF,-,-,TRBV20-1,TRBJ2-7
TGTGCCAGCAGCGGTACAGGAAAACTGTTTTTT,CASSGTGKLFF,-,-,TRBV9,TRBJ1-4
TGTGCCAGCAGCTTAGCCCCGACGGCCACATGGCCCCAGCATTTT,CASSLAPTATWPQHF,-,few,TRBV7-6,TRBJ1-5
TGTGCCAGCAGTTTACCGGCTGGAGAGCAGTTCTTC,CASSLPAGEQFF,-,-,TRBV27,TRBJ2-1
TGTGCCAGCAGAGACGGGACCTTAGCCAAAAACATTCAGTACTTC,CASRDGTLAKNIQYF,-,few,TRBV7-9,TRBJ2-4